This TCR beta chain is drawn from a study of blood T cell repertoires in COVID-19. About the study: Some COVID-19 samples were acute and others convalescent; all came from the United States, Italy and Spain.

Recovery among Cohort 3 donors was established by two negative PCRs, clearance, or symptom resolution. This CDR3 is 14 amino acids long. V gave up 5 bases and J gave up 5 bases, with 15 bases separating them. The V gene's germline CDR1 is MNHNY and CDR2 SVGAGI (reference sequence). TCRdb's copy holds only in-frame clones and misses some; the assay was immunoSEQ multiplex PCR. The sample lists about 250,000 clones, approximately 83% seen once, with 4% to 4.5% in the top ten. The V and J genes are TRBV6-6 and TRBJ1-1, with D maybe TRBD1 (6 bases). This clonotype was obtained from a woman in her twenties or thirties who had recovered from COVID-19. The material sequenced was PBMCs or T cells enriched from blood (not recorded which). The CDR3 nucleotides are TGTGCCAGCAGTCTCGGGGGGCGCGGGACTGAAGCTTTCTTT. Protein sequence: CASSLGGRGTEAFF.